Shown below are 27 T cell receptor beta chains from a single sample sequenced in a study of blood T cell repertoires in COVID-19. The repertoire was sequenced with immunoSEQ multiplex PCR; TCRdb's copy has only in-frame clones and lacks some. Seen here are roughly 64,000 clones, 80% to 90% observed once, and the top ten hold less than 1.5%. The sequenced sample consisted of peripheral blood. These receptors were taken from a man aged 35 to 55 with acute or convalescent COVID-19.

This clone has only one observation. V usage is TRBV11-2 and J usage is TRBJ1-1; the D gene is possibly TRBD1 (5 bases). Trimming removed 6 bases from V and 8 bases from J, with 10 bases in between. CDR3 length: 11 amino acids. CDR1 SGHAT and CDR2 FQNNGV come from the germline V gene. CDR3 in DNA: TGTGCCAGCAGGGGGGGAACAGAAGCTTTCTTT. Protein sequence: CASRGGTEAFF.

The chain uses TRBV7-9 and TRBJ1-5; weak D call: TRBD1 (6 bases). The CDR3 has 16 amino acids. The V gene's germline CDR1 is SEHNR and CDR2 FQNEAQ (reference sequence). V was cut by 1 base and J by 7 bases, with 17 bases left in between. CDR3 DNA: TGTGCCAGCAGCTTAGGAGGGGGGGACGAGCGACAGCCCCAGCATTTT. This translates into CASSLGGGDERQPQHF.

V usage is TRBV11-3 and J usage is TRBJ2-1; 7 nucleotides match TRBD2. Germline CDR1 is SGHNT and CDR2 is YENEEA. This CDR3 contains 13 residues. The J segment lost 10 bases and the V segment lost 3 bases, leaving 6 bases of the junction unmatched. Written as DNA, the CDR3 is TGTGCCAGCAGCTTGCGACTAGCAAGGGAGCAGTTCTTC. It specifies CASSLRLAREQFF.

This clone was observed once. The rearrangement links TRBV12-5 to TRBJ1-5; possible D gene TRBD1, 6 bases. CDR1 and CDR2 from the germline V gene are LGHNT and FRNRAP. CDR3 length: 19 residues. V was cut by 0 bases and J by 1 base, with 19 bases left in between. The CDR3 spells CASGLVQGIRSGSNQPQHF. In DNA form, the CDR3 reads TGTGCTAGTGGTTTGGTACAGGGAATACGGTCGGGGAGCAATCAGCCCCAGCATTTT.

The rearrangement uses TRBV19 and TRBJ1-2; tentatively, D is TRBD1 (6 bases). The ends were cut back, 5 bases at V and 5 bases at J, with 24 bases in the middle. Germline CDR1 is LNHDA and CDR2 is SQIVND (reference sequence). The CDR3 extends over 17 amino acids. In nucleotides, the CDR3 is TGTGCCAGTAGTTCATACCAACAGGGACGGAATCAGTATGGCTACACCTTC. This translates into CASSSYQQGRNQYGYTF. Full variable domain (outside the CDR3, taken from reference TRBV19 and TRBJ1-2): DGGITQSPKYLFRKEGQNVTLSCEQNLNHDAMYWYRQDPGQGLRLIYYSQIVNDFQKGDIAEGYSVSREKKESFPLTVTSAQKNPTAFYLCASSSYQQGRNQYGYTFGSGTRLTVV.

J is TRBJ2-5 and V is TRBV11-2, with D possibly being TRBD2 (6 bases). Per germline, CDR1 SGHAT and CDR2 FQNNGV. The germline V and J ends were trimmed by 3 bases and 7 bases, with 18 bases remaining between them. The CDR3 has 15 amino acids. This chain's CDR3 is CASSFVARDEGTQYF. The CDR3 nucleotides read TGTGCCAGCAGCTTTGTCGCGCGGGACGAGGGGACCCAGTACTTC.

The CDR3 spells CAWRLGQGVGEKLFF. The CDR3, as DNA: TGTGCCTGGAGATTGGGACAGGGGGTAGGGGAAAAACTGTTTTTT. V is TRBV30 and J is TRBJ1-4, with TRBD1 matching 11 bases. The CDR3 length is 15 residues. V was pared by 3 bases and J by 8 bases, with 8 bases of the junction left unmatched. CDR1 and CDR2 from the germline V gene are GTSNPN and SVGIG (reference sequence).

The chain carries TRBV7-5 and TRBJ1-2. TRBV7-5 is a pseudogene. The CDR3 is 13 amino acids. CDR3 coding DNA: TGTGCCAGAAGCTTAAGAGAAGGAGAGGGCTACACCTTC. This sequence encodes CARSLREGEGYTF.

The CDR3 coding sequence is TGTGCCAGCAGTTTAAGCACTAGAGGTGAGCAGTTCTTC. Its protein product is CASSLSTRGEQFF. V and J are TRBV12-3 or TRBV12-4 and TRBJ2-1; maybe TRBD2 (5 bases). The CDR3 spans 13 residues. V shed 2 bases and J shed 9 bases, with 11 bases lying between them.

This clone has just one count. The gene calls are TRBV12-5 and TRBJ1-1; D ambiguous. Trimming stripped 7 bases from V and 5 bases from J, with 14 bases between. The CDR3 has 13 amino acids. Germline V gene sequence: CDR1 LGHNT, CDR2 FRNRAP. CDR3 in amino acids: CASALGRKTEAFF. The CDR3 DNA reads as TGTGCTAGTGCCCTCGGTAGAAAAACTGAAGCTTTCTTT.

The genes are TRBV21-1 and TRBJ1-1; the table's D call, TRBD1, has no DNA check behind it. TRBV21-1 corresponds to a pseudogene. The CDR3 has 16 residues. CDR3 in DNA: TGTGCCAGCAGCAGGATGACAGGGGGTGTGCACACTGAAGCTTTCTTT. Its protein is CASSRMTGGVHTEAFF.

This clone was seen just once. Germline is not matched at one junction end, which may reflect a read error. This rearrangement joins TRBV19 to TRBJ1-1; D might be TRBD1 (5 bases). The CDR3 is 18 amino acids. Per the germline V gene, CDR1 is LNHDA and CDR2 is SQIVND (reference sequence). DNA of the CDR3: TGTACCAGTAGTATCATGGGGGGGTTACAGCTTTTGAACACTGAAGCTTTCTTT. Protein product: CTSSIMGGLQLLNTEAFF.

The chain recombines TRBV3-1 (or the pseudogene TRBV3-2) with TRBJ2-7; 8 nucleotides align to TRBD1. Germline CDR1 is LGHDT and CDR2 is YNNKEL (reference sequence). There are 16 residues in the CDR3. With 5 bases clipped from V and 3 bases from J, the junction kept 12 bases outside the gene matches. In nucleotides, the CDR3 is TGTGCCAGCAGCACGCGACAGGGGCCCATCCACTACGAGCAGTACTTC. Protein: CASSTRQGPIHYEQYF.

The gene calls are TRBV3-1 (or the pseudogene TRBV3-2) and TRBJ2-5, with TRBD1 as a possible D gene (5 bases). Germline lookup yields CDR1 LGHDT and CDR2 YNNKEL (reference sequence). The CDR3 is 13 amino acids. Trimming pared 8 bases from V and 3 bases from J, leaving 13 bases between. DNA of the CDR3: TGTGCCAGCGAATCTAGGGGTGAAGAGACCCAGTACTTC. Its protein product is CASESRGEETQYF.

This rearrangement joins TRBV27 to TRBJ1-4, with TRBD1 identical over 7 bases. CDR3 length: 13 residues. Germline CDR1 MNHEY, CDR2 SMNVEV (reference sequence). V shed 5 bases, J shed 8 bases, and the junction held 5 bases outside the gene matches. CDR3 sequence (DNA): TGTGCCAGCAGTATGACAGGGAGGGAAAAACTGTTTTTT. This translates into CASSMTGREKLFF.

V is TRBV2 and J is TRBJ1-2, with a weak D call TRBD1 (6 bases). CDR3 length equals 15 residues. The germline CDR1 and CDR2 sequences are SNHLY and FYNNEI. Trimming shortened V by 8 bases and J by 5 bases, and 21 bases separated the two germline ends. The CDR3: CASLRDRDTPYGYTF. DNA of the CDR3: TGTGCCAGCCTACGCGACCGGGACACTCCTTATGGCTACACCTTC.

The rearrangement uses TRBV4-1 and TRBJ1-2, with 7 bases aligning to TRBD1. Germline trimming cut 2 bases from V and 0 bases from J; bases unmatched to any gene: 9. Germline CDR1 and CDR2: MGHRA and YSYEKL. The CDR3 sequence is 17 residues long. The CDR3 loop is CASSQRPSGQANYGYTF. CDR3 bases: TGCGCCAGCAGCCAACGACCCAGCGGACAGGCTAACTATGGCTACACCTTC.

This chain connects TRBV24-1 to TRBJ1-5; D unclear. Germline lookup yields CDR1 KGHDR and CDR2 SFDVKD. CDR3 length: 17 amino acids. The V end was cut by 3 bases, the J end by 6 bases, with 20 bases between. The CDR3 DNA follows: TGTGCCACCAGTGATACCCCCCCCCTGCGGATCCTTCAGCCCCAGCATTTT. Residues: CATSDTPPLRILQPQHF.

The chain combines TRBV4-1 with TRBJ1-4, with no clear D. Germline V lookup: CDR1 MGHRA, CDR2 YSYEKL. V lost 1 base, J lost 8 bases, and 11 bases lay in between. The CDR3 length is 14 residues. CDR3 nucleotides: TGCGCCAGCAGCCAAGGATATGGGAGCGAAAAACTGTTTTTT. Residues: CASSQGYGSEKLFF.

This clone was seen only a few times. The V call is TRBV29-1, the J call TRBJ1-2; D is ambiguous. This CDR3 comprises 11 residues. Per germline, CDR1 SQVTM and CDR2 ANQGSEA. The V end lost 6 bases, the J end lost 7 bases, and 12 bases lay between the germline ends. The CDR3 DNA sequence: TGCAGCGTGACGGAAGGGAGTGGCTACACCTTC. Its protein is CSVTEGSGYTF.

J is TRBJ1-5 and V is TRBV19, with a tentative D call TRBD1 (6 bases). CDR1 and CDR2 from the germline V gene are LNHDA and SQIVND (reference sequence). The CDR3 is made up of 16 amino acids. The ends were cut back, 1 base at V and 5 bases at J, with 15 bases in the middle. CDR3 bases: TGTGCCAGTAGTATAGTTCGGAAGGGGGATCATCAGCCCCAGCATTTT. Translation: CASSIVRKGDHQPQHF. The variable domain in full, with the rest retrieved from reference TRBV19 and TRBJ1-5, is DGGITQSPKYLFRKEGQNVTLSCEQNLNHDAMYWYRQDPGQGLRLIYYSQIVNDFQKGDIAEGYSVSREKKESFPLTVTSAQKNPTAFYLCASSIVRKGDHQPQHFGDGTRLSIL.

V is TRBV10-1 and J is TRBJ2-3; 7 bases line up with TRBD2. Germline CDR1 reads WNHNN; CDR2 reads SYGVQD (reference sequence). The CDR3 contains 16 residues. V lost 5 bases, J lost 2 bases, and 10 bases stayed unmatched. This CDR3 reads CASSWSGVDDTDTQYF. In DNA, the CDR3 is TGCGCCAGCAGTTGGAGCGGGGTCGACGACACAGATACGCAGTATTTT.

This rearrangement joins TRBV20-1 to TRBJ1-2; no clear D. Deletions cut 3 bases from V and 7 bases from J, with 15 bases between. This CDR3 contains 13 residues. Per germline, CDR1 DFQATT and CDR2 SNEGSKA (reference sequence). The CDR3 DNA sequence: TGCAGTGCTAGTTTACGGGAATGGGGTGGCTACACCTTC. As protein: CSASLREWGGYTF.

CDR3 in DNA: TGTGCCAGCAGCTTATGGCTGGATTCACCCCTCCACTTT. Amino acid sequence: CASSLWLDSPLHF. This sequence joins TRBV7-8 and TRBJ1-6, with D unresolved. Looked up from germline, CDR1 is SGHVS and CDR2 is FQNEAQ. The germline V and J ends were trimmed by 2 bases and 8 bases, with 7 bases remaining between them. The CDR3 has 13 residues.

The sample holds a few counts of this clone. This chain connects TRBV30 to TRBJ2-3; 11 bases map to TRBD2. Germline V lookup: CDR1 GTSNPN, CDR2 SVGIG (reference sequence). V lost 0 bases to trimming and J lost 6 bases; unmatched junction nucleotides: 8. This CDR3 comprises 16 residues. This CDR3 reads CAWSVPSGGPGDTQYF. The CDR3, as DNA: TGTGCCTGGAGTGTACCTAGCGGGGGGCCGGGTGATACGCAGTATTTT.

The chain is built from TRBV7-2 and TRBJ1-4; possible D gene TRBD1, 5 bases. Trimming cost V 2 bases and J 4 bases, with 8 bases left between them. The CDR3 extends over 14 amino acids. CDR1 SGHTA and CDR2 FQGNSA come from the germline V gene. CDR3 protein: CASSLWGLNEKLFF. CDR3 DNA: TGTGCCAGCAGCTTATGGGGCCTTAATGAAAAACTGTTTTTT.

The V call is TRBV12-3 or TRBV12-4, the J call TRBJ2-7; the D gene is possibly TRBD1 (5 bases). CDR3 length: 12 amino acids. Trimming cost V 5 bases and J 7 bases, with 12 bases left between them. CDR3 bases: TGTGCCAGCAGTGCATCAGGGCGTGAGCAGTACTTC. Its protein product is CASSASGREQYF.